The clone carrying this T cell receptor (beta chain) was detected only once. Distinct nucleotide sequences in the sample also encode this CDR3. The sample originates from a study of T cell changes during pregnancy in multiple sclerosis. Germline loops: CDR1 SQVTM, CDR2 ANQGSEA. The CDR3 consists of 12 residues. The V gene lost 4 bases and the J gene lost 1 base, with 5 bases spanning the gap. Libraries were prepared by immunoSEQ multiplex PCR; TCRdb keeps only in-frame clonotypes and omits some of them. In the table there are some 110,000 clones, 91% of which are singletons. This sequence originates from a female donor with multiple sclerosis, enrolled in a pregnancy study. The rearrangement links TRBV29-1 to TRBJ1-5, with D perhaps matching TRBD1 (5 bases). Sequencing used peripheral blood, obtained before pregnancy. The CDR3 nucleotides are TGCAGCGTTGGGGGCAGCAATCAGCCCCAGCATTTT. It is translated as CSVGGSNQPQHF.